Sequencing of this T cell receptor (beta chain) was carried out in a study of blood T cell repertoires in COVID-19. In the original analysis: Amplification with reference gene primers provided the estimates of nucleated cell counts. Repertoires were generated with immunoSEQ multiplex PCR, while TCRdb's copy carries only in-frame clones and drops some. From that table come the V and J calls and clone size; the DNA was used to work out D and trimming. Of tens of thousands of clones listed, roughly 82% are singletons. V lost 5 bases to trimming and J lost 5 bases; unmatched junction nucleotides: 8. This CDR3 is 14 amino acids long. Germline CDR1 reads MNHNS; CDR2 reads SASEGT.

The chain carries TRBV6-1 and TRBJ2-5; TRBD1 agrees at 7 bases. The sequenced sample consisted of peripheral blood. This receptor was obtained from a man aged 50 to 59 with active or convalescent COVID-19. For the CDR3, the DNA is TGTGCCAGCAGTAACTCAGACAGGGTCGAGACCCAGTACTTC. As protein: CASSNSDRVETQYF.